The 12 T cell receptor beta chains presented below share a single source sample, sequenced in a study of T cell responses to AZD1222 COVID-19 vaccine. Sequenced by immunoSEQ multiplex PCR; TCRdb stores in-frame clones only, minus some. The sample lists around 250,000 clones; approximately 93% were seen once. This specimen consisted of peripheral blood, obtained on day 0 of AZD1222 vaccination. These receptor sequences come from an adult in good health.

Only one count was recorded for this clone. V and J are TRBV9 and TRBJ1-2, with D maybe TRBD1 (6 bases). V was trimmed by 4 bases and J by 7 bases, leaving 20 bases between them. Germline loops: CDR1 SGDLS, CDR2 YYNGEE. This CDR3 has 15 residues. CDR3 protein: CASSPGGREGFGYTF. DNA of the CDR3: TGTGCCAGCAGCCCCGGGGGCAGGGAAGGGTTTGGCTACACCTTC.

The genes are TRBV30 and TRBJ2-5; D ambiguous. This CDR3 has 11 amino acids. CDR1 GTSNPN and CDR2 SVGIG come from the germline V gene (reference sequence). Trimming left V 5 bases short and J 4 bases short, with 8 bases between. CDR3 amino acids: CAWGIVETQYF. CDR3 sequence (DNA): TGTGCCTGGGGGATCGTAGAGACCCAGTACTTC.

This clone came up a few times. V usage is TRBV18 and J usage is TRBJ1-3, with D possibly being TRBD1 (6 bases). Germline values: CDR1 KGHSH, CDR2 LQKENI. Trimming took off 3 bases at V and 0 bases at J, with 9 bases between the two ends. This CDR3 contains 15 residues. The CDR3 loop reads CASSPQGNSGNTIYF. DNA of the CDR3: TGTGCCAGCTCACCCCAGGGGAACTCTGGAAACACCATATATTTT.

The V gene is TRBV6-5, the J gene TRBJ2-7; no firm D call. Germline V gene sequence: CDR1 MNHEY, CDR2 SVGAGI. The CDR3 is 12 residues long. Trimming pared 2 bases from V and 5 bases from J, leaving 7 bases between. In nucleotides, the CDR3 is TGTGCCAGCAGTTACGCTCGGGACGAGCAGTACTTC. Amino acids: CASSYARDEQYF.

The chain links TRBV7-2 to TRBJ1-6; D ambiguous. Germline V CDR1 and CDR2: SGHTA, FQGNSA. With 2 bases removed from V and 9 bases from J, the gap between germline ends came to 8 bases. The CDR3 has 13 residues. CDR3 in amino acids: CASSLQMVSPLHF. CDR3 coding DNA: TGTGCCAGCAGCTTACAGATGGTTTCACCCCTCCACTTT.

This clone was recorded only once. The V call is TRBV7-9, the J call TRBJ2-7; the D gene is possibly TRBD1 (5 bases). This CDR3 is 13 amino acids long. The V gene's germline CDR1 is SEHNR and CDR2 FQNEAQ (reference sequence). V gave up 2 bases and J gave up 7 bases, with 12 bases separating them. CDR3 DNA: TGTGCCAGCAGCTTAACAGGAATAGGGGAGCAGTACTTC. Protein: CASSLTGIGEQYF.

The V call is TRBV18, the J call TRBJ2-6; the match to TRBD2 covers 10 bases. The CDR3 has 18 residues. The junction had 4 bases not matched to a gene; V was cut back by 2 bases and J by 0 bases. CDR1 KGHSH and CDR2 LQKENI come from the germline V gene. The CDR3 region is CASSPVAGGDSGANVLTF. CDR3 DNA sequence: TGTGCCAGCTCACCAGTAGCGGGGGGAGACTCTGGGGCCAACGTCCTGACTTTC.

The chain couples TRBV25-1 to TRBJ2-3, with TRBD2 as a possible D gene (6 bases). The V gene lost 4 bases and the J gene lost 0 bases, with 8 bases spanning the gap. The germline V gene has CDR1 MGHDK and CDR2 SYGVNS. This CDR3 has 14 amino acids. CDR3 region: CASSGGVSTDTQYF. The DNA of the CDR3 is TGTGCCAGCAGTGGCGGGGTTAGCACAGATACGCAGTATTTT. The whole variable domain, filled in from reference TRBV25-1 and TRBJ2-3, reads EADIYQTPRYLVIGTGKKITLECSQTMGHDKMYWYQQDPGMELHLIHYSYGVNSTEKGDLSSESTVSRIRTEHFPLTLESARPSHTSQYLCASSGGVSTDTQYFGPGTRLTVL.

The J gene is TRBJ2-3, the V gene TRBV5-6; D may be TRBD2 (5 bases). V lost 0 bases to trimming and J lost 2 bases, with 7 bases between them. Germline assignment: CDR1 SGHDT and CDR2 YYEEEE. The CDR3 contains 14 residues. The CDR3 DNA reads as TGTGCCAGCAGCTTGGGACTATTCACAGATACGCAGTATTTT. Residues: CASSLGLFTDTQYF.

For this clone: Other DNA sequences within the sample encode an identical CDR3. The V gene is TRBV7-2, the J gene TRBJ2-1; D gene uncertain. V lost 2 bases and J lost 0, with 2 bases in between. Germline V gene lookup returns CDR1 SGHTA and CDR2 FQGNSA. The CDR3 contains 13 residues. CDR3 sequence reads: CASSLSSYNEQFF. The CDR3 nucleotides are TGTGCCAGCAGCTTATCCTCCTACAATGAGCAGTTCTTC.

The V call is TRBV5-1, the J call TRBJ2-7; D perhaps matches TRBD2 (6 bases). The CDR3 contains 14 residues. In germline, CDR1 is SGHRS, CDR2 YFSETQ. V was trimmed by 0 bases and J by 6 bases, leaving 13 bases between them. The CDR3, as DNA: TGCGCCAGCAGCTTGGGACTAGGTACGGTCGAGCAGTACTTC. Translating it yields CASSLGLGTVEQYF. Filled out from reference TRBV5-1 and TRBJ2-7, the complete variable domain reads KAGVTQTPRYLIKTRGQQVTLSCSPISGHRSVSWYQQTPGQGLQFLFEYFSETQRNKGNFPGRFSGRQFSNSRSEMNVSTLELGDSALYLCASSLGLGTVEQYFGPGTRLTVT.

The rearrangement joins TRBV5-1 to TRBJ2-1, with 8 nucleotides matching TRBD1. Germline V gene sequence: CDR1 SGHRS, CDR2 YFSETQ. The CDR3 totals 15 residues. The V and J ends lost 6 bases and 5 bases, in that order; junction bases with no gene match: 10. Here the CDR3 DNA reads TGCGCCAGCACCGGGGTGGTGACAGGGGACAATGAGCAGTTCTTC. Protein product: CASTGVVTGDNEQFF.